This T cell receptor (beta chain) comes out of a study of CD8 T cells in ankylosing spondylitis (dated by TCRdb to the late 2010s). Notes on the research overall: The study set out to find disease-linked TCR variants by profiling T cell receptor beta repertoires in ankylosing spondylitis patients and healthy donors. In total, the full study cohort was made up of 85 to 140 healthy donors and 25 to 30 ankylosing spondylitis patients. Peripheral blood samples were taken, and synovial fluid was additionally collected from ankylosing spondylitis patients.

The study at large found these results: The disease-linked clones were reported to be significantly enriched in matched synovial fluid samples from ankylosing spondylitis patients. Some motif variants were previously reported in synovial fluid and blood of reactive arthritis patients, suggesting common disease-initiation mechanisms. In peripheral blood, the disease-linked clones were found at relatively low frequencies and had a CD8+ phenotype. Blood from ankylosing spondylitis patients appeared to be characterized by a TCR beta motif made up of under ten highly homologous amino acid variants.

As concerns this clonotype: Its antigen is still unknown. The input lacks base qualities; no much larger clone sits a single base away.

Reads for this sample came from an Illumina HiSeq 2500. Quantitative 5'-RACE with molecular barcodes was the method used to prepare the TCR beta libraries. The study's own analysis went as follows. A new computational method, built on a probabilistic model of VDJ rearrangement, was used to identify disease-linked TCR variants. The public sequencing data were trimmed at Q25 with fastp and processed into clonotypes with MiXCR by TCRdb, which kept only in-frame beta chains. Merged by CDR3 protein, the rows form single entries marked with the most common genes and DNA. TCRdb's processing, not the authors' own work, is the source of the V and J calls. Counted in this sample were under 450,000 distinct CDR3 sequences; about a sixth of them appeared once. The ten largest clones take up approximately 1% of the sample. The sequence came from a male donor with ankylosing spondylitis. The sequenced material came from blood, either unsorted or a sorted T cell fraction (not recorded which).

The CDR3 sequence is CKVGQGEYYGYTF. The nucleotide sequence is TGCAAGGTGGGCCAGGGCGAATACTATGGCTACACCTTC. The chain is made from TRBV20-1 and TRBJ1-2; TRBD1 is a possible D gene, resting on 5 matching bases. CDR1 and CDR2 are drawn from the germline V gene (reference sequence): DFQATT, SNEGSKA. The CDR3 numbers 13 residues from cysteine through phenylalanine. CDR3 DNA is the only sequence kept; it has 39 bases, read in frame from the first base.